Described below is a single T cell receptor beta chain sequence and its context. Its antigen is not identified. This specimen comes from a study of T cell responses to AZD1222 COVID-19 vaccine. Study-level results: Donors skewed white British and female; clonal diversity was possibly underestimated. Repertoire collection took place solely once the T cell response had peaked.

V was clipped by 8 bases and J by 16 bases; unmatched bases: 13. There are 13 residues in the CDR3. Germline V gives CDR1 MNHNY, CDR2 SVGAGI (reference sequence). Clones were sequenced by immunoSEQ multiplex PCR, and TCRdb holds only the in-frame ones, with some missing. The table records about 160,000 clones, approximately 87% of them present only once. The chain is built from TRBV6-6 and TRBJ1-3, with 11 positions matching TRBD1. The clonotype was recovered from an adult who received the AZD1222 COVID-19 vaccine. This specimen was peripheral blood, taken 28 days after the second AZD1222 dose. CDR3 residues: CASGPGQGVQEYF. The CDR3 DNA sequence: TGTGCCAGCGGTCCGGGACAGGGGGTTCAGGAGTATTTT.